The rows below give T cell receptor beta chains drawn from one sample of a study of T cells in Graves' hyperthyroidism and ophthalmopathy. From the multiplex PCR reads, TCRdb called clonotypes with MiXCR, one entry per CDR3 protein. The data hold 700,000 or so distinct CDR3 sequences, with roughly 15% observed a single time. Specimen: blood. The source of these receptors is a man between 18 and 35 years old with Graves' hyperthyroidism. Both conserved end residues are part of each CDR3. A D gene is named only where the DNA matches it firmly. Expanded clones are given a class, and other clones once, few, many or no size at all.

>TRBD2|TRBV11-2|.|TRBJ2-1
TGTGCCAGCAGCGCCCCCCAAGCGGGAGTATTCAATGAGCAGTTCTTC
CASSAPQAGVFNEQFF
>TRBD1|TRBV20-1|few|TRBJ1-1
TGCAGTGCTGGCCGGGACAGGGTACGGGCGAACACTGAAGCTTTCTTT
CSAGRDRVRANTEAFF
>TRBD2|TRBV12-3/TRBV12-4|many|TRBJ2-7
TGTGCCAGCAGACCCGGGACTAGCGTTTACGAGCAGTACTTC
CASRPGTSVYEQYF
>.|TRBV20-1|many|TRBJ2-5
TGCAGTGCTGTGGGATTGCAAGAGACCCAGTACTTC
CSAVGLQETQYF
>.|TRBV11-1|many|TRBJ1-1
TGTGCCAGCTGCCCGGGACGGTCGAACACTGAAGCTTTCTTT
CASCPGRSNTEAFF
>TRBD2|TRBV7-3|many|TRBJ2-3
TGTGCCAGCAGCACAGGACTAGCGGGACCAAGCACAGATACGCAGTATTTT
CASSTGLAGPSTDTQYF
>.|TRBV25-1|.|TRBJ2-2
TGTGCCAGCAGTGAATGGTTATCTGACACCGGGGAGCTGTTTTTT
CASSEWLSDTGELFF
>.|TRBV6-2/TRBV6-3|few|TRBJ2-5
TGTGCCAGCACTCACAGGGTACGGGAGACCCAGTACTTC
CASTHRVRETQYF
>TRBD1|TRBV3-1|few|TRBJ2-5
TGTGCCAGCAGCCAAGGGGGACAGGCTACGCCTGGAGGAGAGACCCAGTACTTC
CASSQGGQATPGGETQYF
>.|TRBV20-1|.|TRBJ1-2
TGCAGTGCCCCCCGGTCCGGGCCCCCTTCACTCTATGGCTACACCTTC
CSAPRSGPPSLYGYTF